The 2 T cell receptor beta chains below come from one sample, sequenced in a study of regulatory T cells in long-lasting Graves disease. Library construction for TCR beta used iRepertoire HTBI primers and Arm-PCR of CDR3 regions. MiXCR, run by TCRdb on the multiplex PCR reads, gives a single entry per CDR3 protein. The table has 500,000 or so distinct CDR3 sequences, 16% seen once; the top ten hold about 25%. Time point defined: newly diagnosed GD, antithyroid drugs for less than 3 months. The authors made the TCR library using RNA they extracted from PBMCs. This sample was shared with a second study, whose subject was T cells in Graves' hyperthyroidism and ophthalmopathy.

The material was peripheral blood mononuclear cells (PBMCs), obtained at new diagnosis, from a patient treated with antithyroid drugs. Receptors originate from a middle-aged woman with Graves disease.

V and J are TRBV20-1 and TRBJ2-7, with a possible D match to TRBD1 (5 bases). The V gene lost 6 bases and the J gene lost 1 base, with 19 bases spanning the gap. The germline V gene has CDR1 DFQATT and CDR2 SNEGSKA (reference sequence). The CDR3 is 15 amino acids. CDR3 sequence: CSAAEGASRSYEQYF. In DNA, the CDR3 is TGCAGTGCGGCCGAAGGGGCTTCGAGGTCCTACGAGCAGTACTTC.

This clonotype has a handful of counts. This chain uses TRBV14 with TRBJ1-6; D call uncertain. This CDR3 spans 14 amino acids. Germline loops: CDR1 SGHDN, CDR2 FVKESK. The V end lost 5 bases, the J end lost 8 bases, and 13 bases lay between the germline ends. This chain's CDR3 is CASSTRRVDSPLHF. CDR3 bases: TGTGCCAGCAGCACCCGGCGAGTGGATTCACCCCTCCACTTT.